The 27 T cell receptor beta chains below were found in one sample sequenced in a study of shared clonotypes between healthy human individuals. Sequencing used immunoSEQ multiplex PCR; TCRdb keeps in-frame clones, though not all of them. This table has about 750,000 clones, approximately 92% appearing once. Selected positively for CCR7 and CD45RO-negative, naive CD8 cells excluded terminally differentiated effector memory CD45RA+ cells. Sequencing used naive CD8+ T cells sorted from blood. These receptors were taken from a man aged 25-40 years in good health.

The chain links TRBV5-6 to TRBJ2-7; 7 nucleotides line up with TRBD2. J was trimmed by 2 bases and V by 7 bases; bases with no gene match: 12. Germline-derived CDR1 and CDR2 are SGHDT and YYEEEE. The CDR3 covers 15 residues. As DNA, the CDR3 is TGTGCCAGCGGGTATCGGGGGGACTACACCTACGAGCAGTACTTC. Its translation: CASGYRGDYTYEQYF.

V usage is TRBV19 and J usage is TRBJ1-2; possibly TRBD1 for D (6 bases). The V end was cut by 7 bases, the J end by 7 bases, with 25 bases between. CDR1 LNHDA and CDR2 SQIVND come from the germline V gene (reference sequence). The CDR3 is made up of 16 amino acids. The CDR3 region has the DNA TGTGCCAGTACCCCGGACCTCGGGGGGCGTACATCTGGCTACACCTTC. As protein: CASTPDLGGRTSGYTF. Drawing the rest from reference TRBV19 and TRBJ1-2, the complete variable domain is DGGITQSPKYLFRKEGQNVTLSCEQNLNHDAMYWYRQDPGQGLRLIYYSQIVNDFQKGDIAEGYSVSREKKESFPLTVTSAQKNPTAFYLCASTPDLGGRTSGYTFGSGTRLTVV.

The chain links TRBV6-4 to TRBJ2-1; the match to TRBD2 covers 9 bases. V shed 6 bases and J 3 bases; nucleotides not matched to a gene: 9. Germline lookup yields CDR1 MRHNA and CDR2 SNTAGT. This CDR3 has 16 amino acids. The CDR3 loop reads CASSAIAGVFYNEQFF. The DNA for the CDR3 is TGTGCCAGCAGCGCAATAGCGGGAGTATTCTACAATGAGCAGTTCTTC.

Here the CDR3 reads CASSFTGTPPVSSYEQYF. In nucleotides, the CDR3 is TGCGCCAGCAGCTTTACCGGGACGCCACCGGTAAGCTCCTACGAGCAGTACTTC. V usage is TRBV5-1 and J usage is TRBJ2-7, with D possibly called TRBD1 or TRBD2 (5 bases each). Germline assignment: CDR1 SGHRS and CDR2 YFSETQ. V was pared by 2 bases and J by 0 bases, with 21 bases between. The CDR3 consists of 18 residues. The variable domain in full, completed from reference TRBV5-1 and TRBJ2-7, reads KAGVTQTPRYLIKTRGQQVTLSCSPISGHRSVSWYQQTPGQGLQFLFEYFSETQRNKGNFPGRFSGRQFSNSRSEMNVSTLELGDSALYLCASSFTGTPPVSSYEQYFGPGTRLTVT.

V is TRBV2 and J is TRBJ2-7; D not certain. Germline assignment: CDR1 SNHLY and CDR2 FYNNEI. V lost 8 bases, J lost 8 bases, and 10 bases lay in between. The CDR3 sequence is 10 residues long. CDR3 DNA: TGTGCCAGCCAAGGCCGGAAGCAGTACTTC. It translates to CASQGRKQYF.

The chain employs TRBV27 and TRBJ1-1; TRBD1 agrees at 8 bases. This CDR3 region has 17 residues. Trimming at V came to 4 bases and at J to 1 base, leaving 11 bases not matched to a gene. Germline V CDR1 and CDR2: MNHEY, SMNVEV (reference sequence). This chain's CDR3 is CASSSRTGRYRNTEAFF. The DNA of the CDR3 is TGTGCCAGCAGTTCCCGGACAGGGAGGTATAGGAACACTGAAGCTTTCTTT.

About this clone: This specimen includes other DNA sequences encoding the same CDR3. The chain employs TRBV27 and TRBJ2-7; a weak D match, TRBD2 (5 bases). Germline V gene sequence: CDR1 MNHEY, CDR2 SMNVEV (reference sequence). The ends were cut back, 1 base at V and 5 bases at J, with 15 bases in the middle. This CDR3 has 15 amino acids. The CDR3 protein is CASSLFEGVIHEQYF. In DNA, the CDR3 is TGTGCCAGCAGTTTATTTGAGGGAGTAATACACGAGCAGTACTTC.

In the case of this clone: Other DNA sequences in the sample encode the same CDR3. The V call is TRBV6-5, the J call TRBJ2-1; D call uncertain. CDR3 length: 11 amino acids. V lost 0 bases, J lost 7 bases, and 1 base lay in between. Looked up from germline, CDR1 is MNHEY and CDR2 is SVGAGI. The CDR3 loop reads CASSYSNEQFF. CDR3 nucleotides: TGTGCCAGCAGTTACTCAAATGAGCAGTTCTTC.

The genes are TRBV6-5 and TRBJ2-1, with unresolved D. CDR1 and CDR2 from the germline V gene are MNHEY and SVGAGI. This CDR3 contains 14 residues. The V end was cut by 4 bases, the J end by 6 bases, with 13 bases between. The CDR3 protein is CASSFRTDGNEQFF. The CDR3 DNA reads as TGTGCCAGCAGTTTTCGGACGGACGGCAATGAGCAGTTCTTC.

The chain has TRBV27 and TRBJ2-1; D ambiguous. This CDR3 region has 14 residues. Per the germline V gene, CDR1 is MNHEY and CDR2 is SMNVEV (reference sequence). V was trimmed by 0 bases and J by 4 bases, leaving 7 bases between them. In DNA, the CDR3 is TGTGCCAGCAGTTTATCAGTGCAGTACAATGAGCAGTTCTTC. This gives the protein CASSLSVQYNEQFF.

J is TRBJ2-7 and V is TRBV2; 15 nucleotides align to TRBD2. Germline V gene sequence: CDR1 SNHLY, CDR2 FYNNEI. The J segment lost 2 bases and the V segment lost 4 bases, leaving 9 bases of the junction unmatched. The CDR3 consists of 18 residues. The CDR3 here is CASSVNTGLAGGTYEQYF. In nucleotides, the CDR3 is TGTGCCAGCAGTGTAAATACGGGACTAGCGGGAGGAACCTACGAGCAGTACTTC. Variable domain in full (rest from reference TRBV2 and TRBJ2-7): EPEVTQTPSHQVTQMGQEVILRCVPISNHLYFYWYRQILGQKVEFLVSFYNNEISEKSEIFDDQFSVERPDGSNFTLKIRSTKLEDSAMYFCASSVNTGLAGGTYEQYFGPGTRLTVT.

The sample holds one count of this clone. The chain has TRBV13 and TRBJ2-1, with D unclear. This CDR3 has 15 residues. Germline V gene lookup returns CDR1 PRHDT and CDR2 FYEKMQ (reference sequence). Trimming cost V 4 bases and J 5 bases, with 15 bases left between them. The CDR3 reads CASSSVETQNNEQFF. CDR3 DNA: TGTGCCAGCAGCTCAGTCGAGACGCAAAACAATGAGCAGTTCTTC.

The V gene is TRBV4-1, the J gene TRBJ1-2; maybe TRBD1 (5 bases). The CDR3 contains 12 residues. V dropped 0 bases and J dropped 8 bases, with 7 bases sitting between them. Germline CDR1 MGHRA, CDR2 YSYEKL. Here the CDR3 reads CASSQERQGYTF. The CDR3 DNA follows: TGCGCCAGCAGCCAAGAACGACAGGGCTACACCTTC.

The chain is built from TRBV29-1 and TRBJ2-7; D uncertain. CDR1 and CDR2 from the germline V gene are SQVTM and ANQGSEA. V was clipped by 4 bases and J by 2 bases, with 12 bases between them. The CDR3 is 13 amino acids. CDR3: CSVAVLATYEQYF. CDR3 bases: TGCAGCGTTGCAGTTCTTGCAACCTACGAGCAGTACTTC.

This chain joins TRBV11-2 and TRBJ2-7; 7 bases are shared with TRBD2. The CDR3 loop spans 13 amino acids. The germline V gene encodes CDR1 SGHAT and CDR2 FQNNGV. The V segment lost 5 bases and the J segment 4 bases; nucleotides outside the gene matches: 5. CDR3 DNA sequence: TGTGCCAGCAGCACGGGACTACGATACGAGCAGTACTTC. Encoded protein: CASSTGLRYEQYF.

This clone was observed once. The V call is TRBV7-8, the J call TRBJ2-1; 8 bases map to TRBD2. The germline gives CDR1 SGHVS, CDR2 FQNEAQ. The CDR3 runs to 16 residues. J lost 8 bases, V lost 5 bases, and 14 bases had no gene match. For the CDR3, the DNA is TGTGCCAGCAGCCTATCGCCCGGGACTAGTATATATGAGCAGTTCTTC. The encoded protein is CASSLSPGTSIYEQFF.

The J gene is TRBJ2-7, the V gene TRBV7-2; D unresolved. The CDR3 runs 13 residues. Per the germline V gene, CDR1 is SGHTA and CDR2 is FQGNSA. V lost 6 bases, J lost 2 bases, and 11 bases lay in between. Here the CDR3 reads CASSRTETYEQYF. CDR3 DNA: TGTGCCAGCAGTCGGACGGAGACCTACGAGCAGTACTTC.

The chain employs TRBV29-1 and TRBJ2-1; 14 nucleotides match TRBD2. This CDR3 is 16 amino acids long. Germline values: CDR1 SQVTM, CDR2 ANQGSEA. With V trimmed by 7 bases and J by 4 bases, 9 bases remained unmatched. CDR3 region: CSATGTSGRGYNEQFF. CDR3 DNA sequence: TGCAGCGCCACCGGGACTAGCGGGAGAGGGTACAATGAGCAGTTCTTC.

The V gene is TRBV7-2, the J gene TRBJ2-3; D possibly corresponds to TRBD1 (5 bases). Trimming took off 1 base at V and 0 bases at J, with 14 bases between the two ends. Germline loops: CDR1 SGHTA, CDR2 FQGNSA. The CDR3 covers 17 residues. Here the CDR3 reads CASSLGRTRSSTDTQYF. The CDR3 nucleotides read TGTGCCAGCAGCTTAGGCCGGACACGCTCTAGCACAGATACGCAGTATTTT.

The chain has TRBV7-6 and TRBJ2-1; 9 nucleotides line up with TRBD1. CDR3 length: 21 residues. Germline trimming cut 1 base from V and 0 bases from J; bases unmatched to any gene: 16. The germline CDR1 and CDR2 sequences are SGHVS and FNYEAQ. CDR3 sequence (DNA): TGTGCCAGCAGCTTAGATGGAAGGGGACAGGGTGTCACATTCTCCTACAATGAGCAGTTCTTC. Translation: CASSLDGRGQGVTFSYNEQFF.

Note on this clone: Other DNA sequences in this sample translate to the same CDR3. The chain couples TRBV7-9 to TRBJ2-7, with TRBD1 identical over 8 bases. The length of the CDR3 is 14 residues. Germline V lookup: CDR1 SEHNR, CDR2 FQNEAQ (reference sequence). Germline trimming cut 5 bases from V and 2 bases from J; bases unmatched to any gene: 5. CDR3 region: CASSLRDRPYEQYF. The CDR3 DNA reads TGTGCCAGCAGCCTCCGGGACAGGCCCTACGAGCAGTACTTC.

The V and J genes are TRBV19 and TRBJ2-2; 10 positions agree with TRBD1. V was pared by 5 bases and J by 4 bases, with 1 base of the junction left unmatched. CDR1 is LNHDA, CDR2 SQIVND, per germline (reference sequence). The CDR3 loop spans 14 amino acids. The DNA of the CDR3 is TGTGCCAGTAGTTGGACAGGGGGCACCGGGGAGCTGTTTTTT. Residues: CASSWTGGTGELFF.

CDR3 amino acids: CASSYGLAGGYNEQFF. CDR3 nucleotides: TGTGCCAGCAGCTACGGACTAGCGGGAGGATACAATGAGCAGTTCTTC. This chain uses TRBV11-2 with TRBJ2-1, with 14 bases aligning to TRBD2. The V gene's germline CDR1 is SGHAT and CDR2 FQNNGV. Trimming removed 4 bases from V and 4 bases from J; junction bases left unmatched: 3. This CDR3 is 16 amino acids long.

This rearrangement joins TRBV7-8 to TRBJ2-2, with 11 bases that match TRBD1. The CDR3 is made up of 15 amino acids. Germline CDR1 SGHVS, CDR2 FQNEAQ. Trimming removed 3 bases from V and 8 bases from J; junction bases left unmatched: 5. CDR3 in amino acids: CASSFLDRGPGELFF. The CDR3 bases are TGTGCCAGCAGCTTTTTGGACAGGGGGCCTGGGGAGCTGTTTTTT.

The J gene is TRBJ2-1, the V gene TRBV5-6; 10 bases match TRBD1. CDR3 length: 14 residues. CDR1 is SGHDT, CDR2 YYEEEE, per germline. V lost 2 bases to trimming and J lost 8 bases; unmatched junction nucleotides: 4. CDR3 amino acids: CASSFPDRGYEQFF. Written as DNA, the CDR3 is TGTGCCAGCAGCTTCCCGGACAGGGGGTATGAGCAGTTCTTC.

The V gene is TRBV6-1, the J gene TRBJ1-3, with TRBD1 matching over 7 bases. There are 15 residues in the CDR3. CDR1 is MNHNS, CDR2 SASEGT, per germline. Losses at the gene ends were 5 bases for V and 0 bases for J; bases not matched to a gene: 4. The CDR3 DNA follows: TGTGCCAGCAGTTGGGGACAGACCTCTGGAAACACCATATATTTT. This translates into CASSWGQTSGNTIYF.

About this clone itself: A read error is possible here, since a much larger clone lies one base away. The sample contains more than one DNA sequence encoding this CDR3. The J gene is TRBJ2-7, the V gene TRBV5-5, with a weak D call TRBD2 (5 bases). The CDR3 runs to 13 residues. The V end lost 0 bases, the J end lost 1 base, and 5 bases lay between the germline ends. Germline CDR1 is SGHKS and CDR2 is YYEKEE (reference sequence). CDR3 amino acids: CASSLAGSYEQYF. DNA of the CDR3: TGTGCCAGCAGCTTGGCGGGGTCCTACGAGCAGTACTTC. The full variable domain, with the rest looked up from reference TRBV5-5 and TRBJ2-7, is DAGVTQSPTHLIKTRGQQVTLRCSPISGHKSVSWYQQVLGQGPQFIFQYYEKEERGRGNFPDRFSARQFPNYSSELNVNALLLGDSALYLCASSLAGSYEQYFGPGTRLTVT.